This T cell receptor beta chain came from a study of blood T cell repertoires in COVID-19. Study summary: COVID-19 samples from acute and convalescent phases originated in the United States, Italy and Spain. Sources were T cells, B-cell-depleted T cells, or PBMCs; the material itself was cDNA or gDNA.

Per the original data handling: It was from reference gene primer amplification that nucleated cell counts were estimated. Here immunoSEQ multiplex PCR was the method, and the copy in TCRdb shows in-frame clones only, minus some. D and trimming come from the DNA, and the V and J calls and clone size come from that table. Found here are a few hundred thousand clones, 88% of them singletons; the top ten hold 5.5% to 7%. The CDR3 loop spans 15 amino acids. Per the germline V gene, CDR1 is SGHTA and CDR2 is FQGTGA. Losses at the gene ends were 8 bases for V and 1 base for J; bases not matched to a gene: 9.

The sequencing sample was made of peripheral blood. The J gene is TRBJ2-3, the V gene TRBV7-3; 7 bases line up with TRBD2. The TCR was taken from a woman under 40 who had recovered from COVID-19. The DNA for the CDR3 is TGTGCCAGCGCAGACGGGGGGTCTCGCACAGATACGCAGTATTTT. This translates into CASADGGSRTDTQYF.